The rows below give T cell receptor beta chains drawn from one sample of a study of Tregs in tolerant kidney transplant recipients. Here immunoSEQ multiplex PCR was the method, and the copy in TCRdb shows in-frame clones only, minus some. The sample has approximately 90,000 clones; roughly 93% are singletons. The sample in question was CD4+ T cells from blood (PBMCs), obtained 12 months after the transplant. Source of these receptors: a human patient who received a combined kidney and bone marrow transplant. Some T cells may be the graft donor's. Both conserved end residues are part of each CDR3. A D gene is named only where the DNA matches it firmly.

V	J	D	DNA	CDR3
TRBV11-3	TRBJ1-6	TRBD1	TGTGCCAGCATCCAGAAGACAGGGATTAGACGCTCCTATAATTCACCCCTCCACTTT	CASIQKTGIRRSYNSPLHF
TRBV2	TRBJ2-1	TRBD2	TGTGCCAGCAGCGATCTAGCGGGATGGGACAATGAGCAGTTCTTC	CASSDLAGWDNEQFF
TRBV7-6	TRBJ1-2	NA	TGTGCCAGCAGCCGAGTGGGGCTAGAGGCTAGCGCTAACTATGGCTACACCTTC	CASSRVGLEASANYGYTF
TRBV15	TRBJ1-5	TRBD1	TGTGCCACCAGCAGAAAGGGACAGGGGGCAGTCCAGCCCCAGCATTTT	CATSRKGQGAVQPQHF
TRBV7-9	TRBJ1-5	NA	TGTGCCAGCAGGTTACACTCGGCTGGCGGGGCTAGTAGCAATCAGCCCCAGCATTTT	CASRLHSAGGASSNQPQHF
TRBV7-2	TRBJ2-2	TRBD2	TGTGCCAGCAGCCCGAGCGGGGCGAACACCGGGGAGCTGTTTTTT	CASSPSGANTGELFF
TRBV7-2	TRBJ1-1	NA	TGTGCCAGCAGCCCCCGGGGAGGGATGACTGAAGCTTTCTTT	CASSPRGGMTEAFF
TRBV11-2	TRBJ1-5	NA	TGTGCCAGCAGCCGGGGGGAAAATCAGCCCCAGCATTTT	CASSRGENQPQHF
TRBV28	TRBJ1-1	TRBD1	TGTGCCAGCAGTCCCTTGGACAGGGTGTTCACTGAAGCTTTCTTT	CASSPLDRVFTEAFF
TRBV7-2	TRBJ1-1	TRBD1	TGTGCCAGCAGCCGCAGGGGGCAGGACACTGAAGCTTTCTTT	CASSRRGQDTEAFF
TRBV4-1	TRBJ1-6	NA	TGCGCCAGCAGCCTACGAGTTATTGAGGGAGGAGGTTCACCCCTCCACTTT	CASSLRVIEGGGSPLHF
TRBV19	TRBJ2-5	TRBD1	TGTGCCAGTAGTATCTGGACCGGGACAGGGAAAGAGACCCAGTACTTC	CASSIWTGTGKETQYF
TRBV9	TRBJ2-7	TRBD2	TGTGCCAGCAGCGTCGGGACTACTCCTTTCGAGCAGTACTTC	CASSVGTTPFEQYF
TRBV19	TRBJ1-4	NA	TGTGCCAGTAGTATCAGAAGGACAGATAATGAAAAACTGTTTTTT	CASSIRRTDNEKLFF
TRBV6-1	TRBJ1-2	NA	TGTGCCAGCAGTGACGCCAGTAACTATGGCTACACCTTC	CASSDASNYGYTF
TRBV4-3	TRBJ2-3	TRBD2	TGCGCCAGCAGCCAGGGACTAGCGGGGGGGCAGGGTACGCAGTATTTT	CASSQGLAGGQGTQYF
TRBV18	TRBJ2-7	TRBD1	TGTGCCAGCCGCGGACAGGGGGCATCCTACGAGCAGTACTTC	CASRGQGASYEQYF
TRBV11-1	TRBJ1-1	TRBD1	TGTGCCAGCAGCTTAGTGAGGGGGCCGGGAACTGAAGCTTTCTTT	CASSLVRGPGTEAFF
TRBV29-1	TRBJ2-2	NA	TGCAGCGGGGGGCAGGCCGGGGAGCTGTTTTTT	CSGGQAGELFF
TRBV30	TRBJ1-3	NA	TGTGCCCACCGTAAAACAGGGATCTCTGGAAACACCATATATTTT	CAHRKTGISGNTIYF
TRBV29-1	TRBJ2-1	TRBD2	TGCAGCGCTCCGGGACTAGCCCGCAATGAGCAGTTCTTC	CSAPGLARNEQFF
TRBV7-3	TRBJ1-6	NA	TGTGCCAGCAGCCCGACGGGGAATTCACCCCTCCACTTT	CASSPTGNSPLHF
TRBV11-2	TRBJ2-1	TRBD1	TGTGCCAGCAGCCACTTGGGACAGCGCGTGTGGAATGAGCAGTTCTTC	CASSHLGQRVWNEQFF
TRBV19	TRBJ2-5	TRBD2	TGTGCCAGTACTAAAAGCGGGGGGGTGTGGGAGACCCAGTACTTC	CASTKSGGVWETQYF
TRBV29-1	TRBJ2-5	NA	TGCAGCGTTGAAGTGGTCCAGGAGACCCAGTACTTC	CSVEVVQETQYF
TRBV14	TRBJ1-1	NA	TGTGCCAGCAGCCAAGACCCGGGGGCTGAAGCTTTCTTT	CASSQDPGAEAFF
TRBV18	TRBJ1-3	NA	TGTGCCAGCTCGCCCGGACTTTCAGAGGGAAACACCATATATTTT	CASSPGLSEGNTIYF
TRBV7-3	TRBJ2-2	TRBD2	TGTGCCAGCAGCCTTAGCGGGGGGACCGAACACACCGGGGAGCTGTTTTTT	CASSLSGGTEHTGELFF
TRBV5-1	TRBJ1-3	NA	TGCGCCAGCAGCATACAGGACACTCGCTCTGGAAACACCATATATTTT	CASSIQDTRSGNTIYF
TRBV28	TRBJ2-1	NA	TGTGCCAGCAGTTTATGGGGTAGCGCCAGTACCTACAATGAGCAGTTCTTC	CASSLWGSASTYNEQFF
TRBV5-5	TRBJ1-1	NA	TGTGCCAGCAATCTCATCCAGGGGATCAGGTTCACTGAAGCTTTCTTT	CASNLIQGIRFTEAFF
TRBV10-3	TRBJ2-1	TRBD2	TGTGCCATCCGTCGGCGGGAGGTGGATGAGCAGTTCTTC	CAIRRREVDEQFF
TRBV21-1	TRBJ2-7	NA	TGTGCCAGCAGCAAAGGACTGTCCTCCTACGAGCAGTACTTC	CASSKGLSSYEQYF
TRBV6-6	TRBJ2-2	NA	TGTGCCAGCAGCTTTAGGAGGGGTAGCACCGGGGAGCTGTTTTTT	CASSFRRGSTGELFF
TRBV7-9	TRBJ2-3	TRBD2	TGTGCCAGCAGCATTACGACTAGCGGGAGGGCCAGAACAGATACGCAGTATTTT	CASSITTSGRARTDTQYF
TRBV7-9	TRBJ1-3	NA	TGTGCCAGCAGCCATAGACAGAGAAACTCTGGAAACACCATATATTTT	CASSHRQRNSGNTIYF
TRBV19	TRBJ2-4	TRBD1	TGTGCCAGTAGTCTTCAGGGGGCTATTCACATTCAGTACTTC	CASSLQGAIHIQYF
TRBV28	TRBJ1-5	TRBD1	TGTGCCAGCACAGACAGGGATCGCGGCAATCAGCCCCAGCATTTT	CASTDRDRGNQPQHF
TRBV12-5	TRBJ2-7	TRBD2	TGTGCTAGTGGTTTCCCTAGGTCGGGAGGGCCCCACGAGCAGTACTTC	CASGFPRSGGPHEQYF
TRBV7-2	TRBJ2-4	TRBD2	TGTGCCAGCAGCTTAGCGCGGGGGGCCAAAAACATTCAGTACTTC	CASSLARGAKNIQYF
TRBV7-9	TRBJ1-1	NA	TGTGCCAGCAGCTTAGTGGCAGGTGAAGCTTTCTTT	CASSLVAGEAFF
TRBV10-3	TRBJ2-1	TRBD2	TGTGCCATCAGAGCCGGGACTAGCGGGAGTCGGGCCTACAATGAGCAGTTCTTC	CAIRAGTSGSRAYNEQFF
TRBV19	TRBJ2-1	TRBD2	TGTGCCAGTAGTCATCTAGCGGGGGCCTACAATGAGCAGTTCTTC	CASSHLAGAYNEQFF
TRBV19	TRBJ2-3	TRBD1	TGTGCCAGTAGAGCTACAGGGGGCGATACGCAGTATTTT	CASRATGGDTQYF
TRBV6-1	TRBJ1-2	NA	TGTGCCAGCAGTGAAACTTATCGGGGGGGCTACACCTTC	CASSETYRGGYTF
TRBV6-1	TRBJ1-3	TRBD1	TGTGCCAGCAGTGAAGCGGACAGGAGCTCTGGAAACACCATATATTTT	CASSEADRSSGNTIYF
TRBV15	TRBJ1-4	NA	TGTGCCACCAGCGGAGCGGGGACTAATGAAAAACTGTTTTTT	CATSGAGTNEKLFF
TRBV19	TRBJ2-5	TRBD1	TGTGCCAGTGGAACAGGGGGCACATACCAAGAGACCCAGTACTTC	CASGTGGTYQETQYF
TRBV28	TRBJ2-3	NA	TGTGCCAGCAGTCCGGGTACAGGAGATACGCAGTATTTT	CASSPGTGDTQYF